Given below is one T cell receptor (beta chain) in context. The read ends 3 residues early relative to the CDR3; the germline J gene fills the gap. Some clones are missing from TCRdb's copy, which holds only in-frame ones; the method was immunoSEQ multiplex PCR. The specimen's table records about 30,000 clones. Germline loops: CDR1 SGHRS, CDR2 YFSETQ. J gave up 5 bases and V 3 bases, and 8 bases lay outside the gene matches. The CDR3 has 16 residues. This entry belongs to a study of T cells in women clearing cervical HPV infection. Study-wide context: Blood came at first lesion visit for cases, post-clearance for controls. For cases, blood was sampled a median approximately 150 days after lesion detection, interquartile range about 90 to 210 days.

The rearrangement uses TRBV5-1 and TRBJ2-2, with 9 bases fitting TRBD1. The sample was blood buffy coat. The receptor was derived from a woman aged 18-70 years with a cervical HPV16 infection that either progressed to CIN3+ or cleared (not recorded which). The CDR3: CASSSPGQGFTGELFF. The sequenced CDR3 bases are TGCGCCAGCAGCTCACCGGGACAGGGCTTTACCGGGGAG.